This entry lists 5 T cell receptor beta chains sequenced from one sample in a study of T cell responses to AZD1222 COVID-19 vaccine. Generated by immunoSEQ multiplex PCR, the TCRdb table keeps only in-frame clones and is missing some. The sample has about 85,000 clones; approximately 89% are singletons. This specimen was peripheral blood, taken on day 0 of AZD1222 vaccination. These receptors came from an adult in good health.

The chain joins TRBV20-1 to TRBJ2-1; 10 nucleotides agree with TRBD2. The CDR3 has 16 residues. Trimming at V came to 3 bases and at J to 6 bases, leaving 11 bases not matched to a gene. Germline-derived CDR1 and CDR2 are DFQATT and SNEGSKA (reference sequence). The CDR3 DNA sequence: TGCAGTGCTAGTCCCCTATCTAGCGGGAGTCGCAATGAGCAGTTCTTC. It yields the protein CSASPLSSGSRNEQFF.

The rearrangement uses TRBV16 and TRBJ2-1, with 9 bases identical to TRBD1. Per the germline V gene, CDR1 is KGHSY and CDR2 is FQNENV. The CDR3 is 15 residues long. V lost 2 bases, J lost 4 bases, and 3 bases stayed unmatched. DNA for the CDR3: TGTGCCAGCAGCCAAGGACAGGGGACATACAATGAGCAGTTCTTC. Translating it yields CASSQGQGTYNEQFF.

A remark on this clone: Sequence at one end of the junction differs from germline and may be a read error. The chain recombines TRBV5-6 with TRBJ2-5; 9 nucleotides agree with TRBD2. CDR3 size: 11 residues. Germline V gene sequence: CDR1 SGHDT, CDR2 YYEEEE. The CDR3 region has the DNA TGTGCCAGCAGCTCAAGCGGGGGGTGGAACTTC. Residues: CASSSSGGWNF.

This sequence joins TRBV24-1 and TRBJ1-2; weak D call: TRBD1 (5 bases). Looked up from germline, CDR1 is KGHDR and CDR2 is SFDVKD. Trimming removed 3 bases at V and 2 bases at J, with 12 bases between. The CDR3 extends over 15 amino acids. CDR3 coding DNA: TGTGCCACCAGTGATGGTGCCACAGGCAACTATGGCTACACCTTC. This gives the protein CATSDGATGNYGYTF.

The rearrangement joins TRBV6-1 to TRBJ2-7; D might be TRBD1 (6 bases). Between the trimmed V and J ends, which lost 0 bases and 3 bases, there was a span of 9 bases. CDR3 size: 14 residues. Looked up from germline, CDR1 is MNHNS and CDR2 is SASEGT. The CDR3 protein is CASSEASTGYEQYF. The DNA of the CDR3 is TGTGCCAGCAGTGAAGCCTCGACAGGCTACGAGCAGTACTTC.